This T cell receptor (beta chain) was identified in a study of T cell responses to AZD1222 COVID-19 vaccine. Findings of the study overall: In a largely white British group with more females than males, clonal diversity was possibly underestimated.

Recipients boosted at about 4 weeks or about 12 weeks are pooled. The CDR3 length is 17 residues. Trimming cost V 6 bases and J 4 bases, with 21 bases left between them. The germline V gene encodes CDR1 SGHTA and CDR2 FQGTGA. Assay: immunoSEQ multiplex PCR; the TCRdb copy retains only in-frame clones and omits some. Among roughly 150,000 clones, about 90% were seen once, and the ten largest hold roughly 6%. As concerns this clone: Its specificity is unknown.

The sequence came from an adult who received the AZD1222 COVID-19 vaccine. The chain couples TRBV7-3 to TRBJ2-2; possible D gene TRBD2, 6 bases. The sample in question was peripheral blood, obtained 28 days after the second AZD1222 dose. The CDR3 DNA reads TGTGCCAGCAGTTCCCCGGGACTCGGAGGTCCCACCGGGGAGCTGTTTTTT. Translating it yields CASSSPGLGGPTGELFF.